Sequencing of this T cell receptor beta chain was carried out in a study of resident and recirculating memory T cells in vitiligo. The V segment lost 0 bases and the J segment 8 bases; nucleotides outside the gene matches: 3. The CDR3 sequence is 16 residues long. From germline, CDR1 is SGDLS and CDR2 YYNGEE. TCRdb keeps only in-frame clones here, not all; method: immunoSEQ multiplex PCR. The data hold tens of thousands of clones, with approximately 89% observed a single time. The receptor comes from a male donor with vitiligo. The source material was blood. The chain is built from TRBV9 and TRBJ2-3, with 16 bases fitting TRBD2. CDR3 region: CASSVEGTSGGATQYF. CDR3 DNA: TGTGCCAGCAGCGTAGAGGGGACTAGCGGGGGGGCTACGCAGTATTTT.